A selection of T cell receptor beta chains follows, all from one sample in a study of T cells in localized non-small cell lung cancer. This table comes from immunoSEQ multiplex PCR, and its TCRdb copy is limited to in-frame clones, with some not included. Of some 52,000 clones in the sample, 86% are singletons; the top ten hold over 15%. The input for sequencing was peripheral blood, taken before any cancer treatment. The receptors derive from a male donor older than 55 with stage III squamous cell lung carcinoma. Each CDR3 is given with its conserved first and last residue. Fields, in order: V gene, D gene, clone size, J gene, CDR3 DNA, CDR3 protein. D genes are given only for firm matches. Clone sizes are given selectively: once, few, many, or a class where the clone is expanded.

v_gene: TRBV6-6; d_gene: .; abundance: .; j_gene: TRBJ1-2; CDR3nt: TGTGCCAGCAGTTACTCTGGGGGCGATTATTATGGCTACACCTTC; CDR3aa: CASSYSGGDYYGYTF
v_gene: TRBV19; d_gene: .; abundance: .; j_gene: TRBJ2-7; CDR3nt: TGTGCCAGTAGTATTGGTCAGGGGATTTACGAGCAGTACTTC; CDR3aa: CASSIGQGIYEQYF
v_gene: TRBV28; d_gene: TRBD2; abundance: .; j_gene: TRBJ2-1; CDR3nt: TGTGCCAGCAGTGATCCGGGATCCCGGGGGGATGAGCAGTTCTTC; CDR3aa: CASSDPGSRGDEQFF
v_gene: TRBV28; d_gene: TRBD2; abundance: few; j_gene: TRBJ2-1; CDR3nt: TGTGCCAGCAGTTACCCCTTGACTAGCGGGGGGGAATTGTACAATGAGCAGTTCTTC; CDR3aa: CASSYPLTSGGELYNEQFF
v_gene: TRBV2; d_gene: .; abundance: .; j_gene: TRBJ2-5; CDR3nt: TGTGCCCTCTCAGGGGTAGGAGAGACCCAGTACTTC; CDR3aa: CALSGVGETQYF
v_gene: TRBV28; d_gene: TRBD1; abundance: .; j_gene: TRBJ1-1; CDR3nt: TGTGCCAGCAGTTTCTTGTTACAGGGGGAAGCTTTCTTT; CDR3aa: CASSFLLQGEAFF
v_gene: TRBV30; d_gene: .; abundance: .; j_gene: TRBJ2-5; CDR3nt: TGTGCCTGTAGACCGGGGGCGGGAGAGACCCAGTACTTC; CDR3aa: CACRPGAGETQYF
v_gene: TRBV6-1; d_gene: .; abundance: .; j_gene: TRBJ1-2; CDR3nt: TGTGCCAGCAGTGAAACCGCGTGGGGTGAGGTTAATGGCTACACCTTC; CDR3aa: CASSETAWGEVNGYTF
v_gene: TRBV5-1; d_gene: .; abundance: .; j_gene: TRBJ1-2; CDR3nt: TGCGCCAGCAGCCCCGCTTACGGGAGGGCCTTGTATGGCTACACCTTC; CDR3aa: CASSPAYGRALYGYTF
v_gene: TRBV15; d_gene: .; abundance: .; j_gene: TRBJ2-5; CDR3nt: TGTGCCACCAGCAGAGTCGGGGGCCCCAGCTGGGAGACCCAGTACTTC; CDR3aa: CATSRVGGPSWETQYF
v_gene: TRBV27; d_gene: .; abundance: once; j_gene: TRBJ2-7; CDR3nt: TGTGCCAGCAGGGGAGGGGGAAGGGACGAGCAGTACTTC; CDR3aa: CASRGGGRDEQYF
v_gene: TRBV28; d_gene: .; abundance: .; j_gene: TRBJ2-5; CDR3nt: TGTGCCAGCAGCCTAGGGGGGGCTACTCTAGAGACCCAGTACTTC; CDR3aa: CASSLGGATLETQYF
v_gene: TRBV6-5; d_gene: .; abundance: .; j_gene: TRBJ1-1; CDR3nt: TGTGCCAGCAGTTTCCGGACCGGCGAAGCTTTCTTT; CDR3aa: CASSFRTGEAFF
v_gene: TRBV25-1; d_gene: .; abundance: .; j_gene: TRBJ2-7; CDR3nt: TGTGCCAGCAGTCCATACTCCCCGGGACTCTTATACGAGCAGTACTTC; CDR3aa: CASSPYSPGLLYEQYF
v_gene: TRBV19; d_gene: .; abundance: .; j_gene: TRBJ2-3; CDR3nt: TGTGCCAGTAGTAGCTTGGGGGGCACAGATACGCAGTATTTT; CDR3aa: CASSSLGGTDTQYF
v_gene: TRBV28; d_gene: .; abundance: .; j_gene: TRBJ1-6; CDR3nt: TGTGCCAGCAGCCGCGCCTGGGAGTCACCCCTCCACTTT; CDR3aa: CASSRAWESPLHF
v_gene: TRBV5-8; d_gene: TRBD2; abundance: .; j_gene: TRBJ2-1; CDR3nt: TGTGCCAGCAGCTTGGCCGGGAGGAGGAATGAGCAGTTCTTC; CDR3aa: CASSLAGRRNEQFF
v_gene: TRBV19; d_gene: TRBD2; abundance: .; j_gene: TRBJ2-5; CDR3nt: TGTGCCAGTAGTATAGGAACTAGCGGGGGTAGGGAGACCCAGTACTTC; CDR3aa: CASSIGTSGGRETQYF
v_gene: TRBV7-9; d_gene: .; abundance: .; j_gene: TRBJ2-4; CDR3nt: TGTGCCAGCAGCCCCCAACAGGGATCCCTAGCCAAAAACATTCAGTACTTC; CDR3aa: CASSPQQGSLAKNIQYF
v_gene: TRBV28; d_gene: .; abundance: .; j_gene: TRBJ1-3; CDR3nt: TGTGCCAGCAGGATTACATTTAGCTCTGGAAACACCATATATTTT; CDR3aa: CASRITFSSGNTIYF
v_gene: TRBV4-2; d_gene: TRBD2; abundance: few; j_gene: TRBJ2-1; CDR3nt: TGTGCCAGCAGCCCTGGGACTAGCGGGAGTTTTGAGCAGTTCTTC; CDR3aa: CASSPGTSGSFEQFF
v_gene: TRBV4-3; d_gene: .; abundance: .; j_gene: TRBJ2-2; CDR3nt: TGCGCCAGCAGCCACTCGAGTGGTGCCGGGGAGCTGTTTTTT; CDR3aa: CASSHSSGAGELFF
v_gene: TRBV18; d_gene: .; abundance: once; j_gene: TRBJ2-1; CDR3nt: TGTGCCAGCTCACCAGTTGCGAATGAGCAGTTCTTC; CDR3aa: CASSPVANEQFF
v_gene: TRBV6-6; d_gene: .; abundance: .; j_gene: TRBJ1-2; CDR3nt: TGTGCCAGCAGTCGACAGGCCAGGGTTAACTATGGCTACACCTTC; CDR3aa: CASSRQARVNYGYTF
v_gene: TRBV7-2; d_gene: .; abundance: .; j_gene: TRBJ1-2; CDR3nt: TGTGCCAGCAGCGCGGACGGATACTATGGCTACACCTTC; CDR3aa: CASSADGYYGYTF
v_gene: TRBV30; d_gene: .; abundance: few; j_gene: TRBJ1-5; CDR3nt: TGTGCCTGGAGTGGGATGGGGGCGTGGAGCAATCAGCCCCAGCATTTT; CDR3aa: CAWSGMGAWSNQPQHF
v_gene: TRBV4-3; d_gene: TRBD1; abundance: few; j_gene: TRBJ1-5; CDR3nt: TGCGCCACTTGCGAGGACAGGGGATGCAATCAGCCCCAGCATTTT; CDR3aa: CATCEDRGCNQPQHF
v_gene: TRBV7-2; d_gene: .; abundance: .; j_gene: TRBJ2-1; CDR3nt: TGTGCCAGCAGCTTAGGGCCAGGGATCTACAATGAGCAGTTCTTC; CDR3aa: CASSLGPGIYNEQFF
v_gene: TRBV28; d_gene: TRBD1; abundance: .; j_gene: TRBJ1-2; CDR3nt: TGTGCCAGCAGATTGACAGGGGATGGGTATGGCTACACCTTC; CDR3aa: CASRLTGDGYGYTF
v_gene: TRBV5-4; d_gene: .; abundance: .; j_gene: TRBJ2-5; CDR3nt: TGTGCCAGCACCACCCGTTTCGCAGCACAAGAGACCCAGTACTTC; CDR3aa: CASTTRFAAQETQYF
v_gene: TRBV11-2; d_gene: .; abundance: few; j_gene: TRBJ2-7; CDR3nt: TGTGCCAGCAGCTTAGATGGGGGAATAGGGTCCGAGCAGTACTTC; CDR3aa: CASSLDGGIGSEQYF